The TCR beta chain under discussion was sequenced for a study of cytomegalovirus exposure and HLA in healthy donors (dated by TCRdb to between 2016 and 2019). At the level of the whole study: An earlier analysis of about 560 of the donors reported 276 Gb of sequence data and some 110 million unique TCR beta sequences obtained from roughly 170 million T cells. Approximately 300 gigabases of sequencing data and roughly 81 million unique TCR sequences made up an early release that covered over 550 HLA-typed donors. Of the roughly 430 genotyped donors, over 65% fell in the genetic ancestry cluster associated with self-reported Caucasian donors. The study aimed to test whether cataloging public T cell receptors could reveal signatures of past pathogen exposure. The T cell repertoires of about 700 subjects were profiled by immunosequencing and related to cytomegalovirus serostatus. A separate validation cohort of about 110 different subjects was used in addition to the roughly 670-subject first cohort. To predict cytomegalovirus infection status, the study combined high-throughput TCR immunosequencing, statistical association of individual TCRs with disease status, and machine learning. A later analysis re-analyzed previously published TCR beta repertoires from roughly 630 donors and added high-resolution HLA genotyping to study TCR occurrence patterns. Rather than drawing on any new phenotypic data, the later analysis identified candidate immune exposures from TCR beta sequences and the way those sequences occurred across donors. To decide whether each TCR beta V gene segment behaved as functional or pseudogenic, an earlier analysis of fewer than 750 of the donors relied on high-throughput TCR beta sequencing. Alongside the repertoire data, information on donor age, sex, ethnicity and CMV serostatus was compiled. A later genetic analysis used genome-wide SNP genotypes for about 60% of the roughly 700 donors, treating that subset as a discovery cohort. All discovery cohort repertoires had been generated on a single sequencing platform. HLA typing covered class I and class II loci at four-digit resolution. Typing coverage differed by locus: A, B, C, DRB1 and DQB1 were typed in roughly 629-640 donors, DQA1 in roughly 500, DPA1 in approximately 610, and DPB1 in around 490. Roughly 5 DR-DQ haplotypes were treated as single units for association and clustering because of strong linkage in the cohort. Among roughly 400 genotyped donors of the cohort, an average of around 220,000 unique TCR beta nucleotide sequences was sequenced per donor, of which 15% to 20% were non-productive.

The cohort consisted of hundreds of healthy bone marrow donors. At the time of sampling, all cohort members were nominally healthy, though unrecorded immune exposures were likely present. The donor was CMV seronegative and belonged to the group of several hundred seronegative cohort members. Each donor provided a peripheral blood sample, and peripheral blood mononuclear cells were used for TCR beta sequencing. The Qiagen DNeasy Blood Extraction Kit was used to extract genomic DNA from the blood cell samples. This clone was picked up a small number of times. Its target antigen remains unknown. One base away there is no much larger clone; base qualities are not given. The CDR3 spans 15 residues, from the cysteine through the phenylalanine. Kept here is only the CDR3 DNA, which spans 45 bases and is read in frame from base 1. Based on the germline V gene, the CDR1 and CDR2 sequences are LGHNA and YSLEER. V gives up 0 bases and J gives up 7 bases, and the segment between their germline ends measures 13 bases.

Library preparation employed the immunoSEQ multiplex PCR assay. A mixture of 60 forward primers for TCR Vbeta segments and 13 reverse primers for TCR Jbeta segments was used in the multiplex PCR. Amplification of the CDR3 region of rearranged TCR beta genes was performed with a multiplex PCR assay on genomic DNA. On the Illumina HiSeq System, the amplified TCR beta libraries were sequenced as 87-base-pair reads. The paper's data handling went like this. A later analysis counted approximately 74 million unique TCR beta chains across the 666 repertoires, and 10 million to 12 million of these chains were shared by at least two donors. Raw reads were error-corrected and collapsed into unique sequences with a nearest-neighbor algorithm that merged closely related sequences to remove PCR and sequencing errors. CDR3 sequences were aligned to IMGT reference sequences to assign V, D and J gene segments. For a sequence to be retained, at least a six-nucleotide match to both a V gene segment and a J gene segment was required. A rearrangement counted as productive if the CDR3 had no stop codons and remained in frame with V and J, and every other rearrangement counted as non-productive. Following IMGT convention, CDR3 was defined as the stretch from the second conserved V-encoded cysteine up to the conserved J-encoded phenylalanine. The earlier analysis of 450 to 750 of the donors excluded any sequence lacking an unambiguous match to a single V gene segment. An earlier analysis of almost 600 of the donors classified V segments as functional when productive rearrangements were above 56.7% and as segregating when the standard deviation between donors was above 5%. To diagnose cytomegalovirus status from the catalog of TCR beta chain sequences, a statistical classification framework was built. In a later analysis, V and J genes were assigned by comparing TCR nucleotide sequences against IMGT/GENE-DB human TR gene sequences. Using the TCRdist pipeline, a later analysis assigned CDR3 sequences along with most-parsimonious VDJ recombination scenarios. In a later analysis, each TCR beta chain was defined by its CDR3 amino acid sequence together with its V-gene family, and reads without a unique V-gene family were excluded. To address suspected cross-contamination and a sequencing artifact, a later analysis removed 592 highly shared, low-generation-probability nucleotide sequences. A later analysis calculated a clonal expansion index for each public chain from normalized within-repertoire ranks of inferred template counts. A later analysis computed generation probabilities with a VDJ recombination model fitted to out-of-frame rearrangements, and checked the results against IGoR. A later analysis scored TCR-TCR, TCR-HLA and TCR-CMV co-occurrence with hypergeometric tests, applying a repertoire-size bias correction to TCR pairs. False discovery rates were estimated in a later analysis by permuting HLA or CMV assignments 20 times. In a later analysis, co-occurring TCRs were grouped with DBSCAN, and TCRdist sequence similarity was added when clustering was performed within HLA-allele-positive subsets. Co-occurrence clustering excluded repertoires with fewer than 30,000 or more than 120,000 public chains, plus five with anomalous nucleotide sharing. The source is immuneACCESS, and TCRdb retained only in-frame sequences with V and J called. Part of the clones is not carried over; for the studies checked, unresolved V genes explain less than half of this, and the remainder is unexplained. V, J and clone size are those of that table, while D and trimming were read from the DNA. This sample lists 150,000 to 180,000 clones; around 72% were detected once. The ten largest clones represent 1.3% to 1.5% of the sample.

What the authors observed across the whole study: The 87-base-pair reads could not distinguish some IMGT-functional V segments, including TRBV6-2 and TRBV6-3, so those segments were excluded. In an earlier analysis of approximately 590 of the donors, most TCR beta V segments appeared in productive rearrangements about 87% or about 30% of the time, broadly matching IMGT annotations. Compared with the roughly 670-donor mean, donors in an Asian-associated ancestry cluster had fewer N-insertions in productive TCRs, according to a later genetic analysis. Presence/absence analyses assumed roughly uniform sequencing depth across donors, an assumption that may not hold. It was suggested by the authors that the approach could potentially be generalized to other disease states and immunological phenotypes. In a later genetic analysis, a missense DCLRE1C variant was associated with V-gene and J-gene trimming of TCR beta chains, and the association was replicated in an independent cohort. While some public TCRs were present in many individuals, most TCR sequences turned up only very rarely across donors. The earlier analysis of around 600 of the donors excluded about 16 rarely observed V segments, including chromosome 9 orphons, because counts were too low. CMV serostatus was the only immune exposure information available for the cohort. In both the original and validation cohorts, the classifier was reported to diagnose cytomegalovirus status with high specificity and sensitivity. Specific HLA alleles were associated with 18,000 or so TCR beta sequences at a false discovery rate of 0.05 in a later analysis. According to a later analysis, TCR association rates differed among HLA loci, with DRB1 alleles showing the most associated TCRs and HLA-C alleles showing the fewest. In a later analysis, HLA-associated TCR beta chains were found to be more clonally expanded and to have lower generation probabilities than equally common non-associated chains. A further reported finding was that TCR beta sequences accurately predicted the HLA-A and HLA-B alleles for most subjects in the first cohort. The cohort was sequenced for TCR beta chains only, and without alpha or paired-chain data the features that could be detected were limited. Strong co-occurrence of HLA alleles, especially DR and DQ, made assigning TCR associations to individual alleles difficult. Linkage disequilibrium might explain the correlated functional status among segregating V segments, but an unknown experimental factor could not be ruled out. Because HLA typing was missing for some donors at each locus, association tests included only the typed subset. In vitro tests confirmed that a few of the cytomegalovirus-associated TCR beta chains recognize cytomegalovirus antigens. Most CMV-associated TCR beta chains appeared to be HLA-restricted in a later analysis, and the HLA associations seemed to be driven largely by CMV exposure. A cluster of highly shared sequence variants was judged likely to be a technical artifact of the sequencing pipeline. A total of 150 or so TCR beta chains were listed by the study as associated with cytomegalovirus. In a later analysis, several top co-occurrence clusters were reported to appear linked to parvovirus B19, influenza, CMV and Epstein-Barr virus.

The sequenced sample consisted of PBMCs. The clonotype comes from a man aged 18 to 30 in good health and CMV-seronegative. The chain couples TRBV4-3 to TRBJ2-1, with TRBD2 tentatively as D gene (6 bases match). The CDR3 reads CASSQDLVAGNEQFF. The sequenced DNA is TGCGCCAGCAGCCAAGATCTTGTCGCGGGAAATGAGCAGTTCTTC.